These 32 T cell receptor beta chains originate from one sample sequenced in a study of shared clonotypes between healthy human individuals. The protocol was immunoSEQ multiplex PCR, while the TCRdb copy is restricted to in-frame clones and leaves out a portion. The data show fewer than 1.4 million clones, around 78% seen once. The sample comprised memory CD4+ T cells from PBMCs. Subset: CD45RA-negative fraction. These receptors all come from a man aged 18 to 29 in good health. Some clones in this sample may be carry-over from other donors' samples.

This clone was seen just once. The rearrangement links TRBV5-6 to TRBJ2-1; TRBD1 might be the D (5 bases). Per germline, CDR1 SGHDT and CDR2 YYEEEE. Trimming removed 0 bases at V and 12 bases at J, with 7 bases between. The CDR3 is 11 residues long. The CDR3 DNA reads TGTGCCAGCAGCTTGGCCGACAGGCAGTTCTTC. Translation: CASSLADRQFF.

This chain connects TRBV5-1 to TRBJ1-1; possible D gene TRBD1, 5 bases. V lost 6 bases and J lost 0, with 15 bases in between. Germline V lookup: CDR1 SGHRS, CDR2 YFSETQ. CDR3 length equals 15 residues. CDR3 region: CASTARGTMNTEAFF. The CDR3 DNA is TGCGCCAGCACCGCGAGGGGAACCATGAACACTGAAGCTTTCTTT.

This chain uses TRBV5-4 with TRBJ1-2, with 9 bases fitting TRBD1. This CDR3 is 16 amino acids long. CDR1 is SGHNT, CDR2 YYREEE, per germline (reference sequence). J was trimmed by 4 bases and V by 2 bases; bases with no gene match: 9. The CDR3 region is CASSFAGTGIGYGYTF. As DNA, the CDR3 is TGTGCCAGCAGCTTTGCCGGGACAGGGATTGGCTATGGCTACACCTTC. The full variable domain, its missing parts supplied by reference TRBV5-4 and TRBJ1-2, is ETGVTQSPTHLIKTRGQQVTLRCSSQSGHNTVSWYQQALGQGPQFIFQYYREEENGRGNFPPRFSGLQFPNYSSELNVNALELDDSALYLCASSFAGTGIGYGYTFGSGTRLTVV.

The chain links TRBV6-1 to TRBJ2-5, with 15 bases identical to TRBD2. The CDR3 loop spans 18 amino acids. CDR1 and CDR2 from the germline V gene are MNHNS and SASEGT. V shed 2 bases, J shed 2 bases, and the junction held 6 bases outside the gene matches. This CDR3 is CASSEYGLAGGRQETQYF. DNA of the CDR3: TGTGCCAGCAGTGAATATGGACTAGCGGGAGGGAGGCAAGAGACCCAGTACTTC.

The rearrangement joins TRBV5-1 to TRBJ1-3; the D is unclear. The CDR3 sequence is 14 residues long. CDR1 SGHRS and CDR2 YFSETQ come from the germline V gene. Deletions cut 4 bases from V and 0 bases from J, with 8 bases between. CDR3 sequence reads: CASSPEPSGNTIYF. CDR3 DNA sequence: TGCGCCAGCAGCCCCGAGCCCTCTGGAAACACCATATATTTT.

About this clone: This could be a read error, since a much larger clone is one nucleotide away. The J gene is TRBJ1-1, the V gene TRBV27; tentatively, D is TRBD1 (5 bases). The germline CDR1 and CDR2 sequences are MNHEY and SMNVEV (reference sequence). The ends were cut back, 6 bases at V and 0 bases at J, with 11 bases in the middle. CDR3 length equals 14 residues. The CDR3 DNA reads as TGTGCCAGCAGCCGGGACCGGGTGAACACTGAAGCTTTCTTT. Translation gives CASSRDRVNTEAFF.

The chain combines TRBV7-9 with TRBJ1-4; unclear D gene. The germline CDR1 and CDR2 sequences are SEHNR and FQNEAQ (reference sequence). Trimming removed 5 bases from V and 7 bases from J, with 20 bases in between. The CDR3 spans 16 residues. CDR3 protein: CASSAAMLSTPEKLFF. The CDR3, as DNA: TGTGCCAGCAGCGCTGCGATGTTGTCGACTCCTGAAAAACTGTTTTTT.

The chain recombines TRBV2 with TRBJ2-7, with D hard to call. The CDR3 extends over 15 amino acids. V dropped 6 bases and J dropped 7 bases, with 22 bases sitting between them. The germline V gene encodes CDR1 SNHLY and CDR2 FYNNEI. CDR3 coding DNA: TGTGCCAGCAGCTACCGAAGGACGAGCTCGTGGGAGCAGTACTTC. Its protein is CASSYRRTSSWEQYF.

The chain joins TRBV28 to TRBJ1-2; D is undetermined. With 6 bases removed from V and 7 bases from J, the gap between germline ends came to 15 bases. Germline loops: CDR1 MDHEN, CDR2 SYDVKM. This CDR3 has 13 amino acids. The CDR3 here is CASSSGLKFGYTF. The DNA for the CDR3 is TGTGCCAGCAGCTCCGGCTTAAAGTTTGGCTACACCTTC.

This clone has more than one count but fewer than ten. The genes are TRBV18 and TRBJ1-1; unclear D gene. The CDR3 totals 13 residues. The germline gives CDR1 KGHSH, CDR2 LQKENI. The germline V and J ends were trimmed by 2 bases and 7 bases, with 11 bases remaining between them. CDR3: CASSPRRPIEAFF. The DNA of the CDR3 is TGTGCCAGCTCACCAAGGAGACCTATTGAAGCTTTCTTT.

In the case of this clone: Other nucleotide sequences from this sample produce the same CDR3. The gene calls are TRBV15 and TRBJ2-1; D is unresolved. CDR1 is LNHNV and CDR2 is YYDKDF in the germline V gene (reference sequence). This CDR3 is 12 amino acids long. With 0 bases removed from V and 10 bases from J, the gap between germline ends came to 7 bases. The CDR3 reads CATSRDRGEQFF. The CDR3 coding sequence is TGTGCCACCAGCAGAGATCGAGGAGAGCAGTTCTTC.

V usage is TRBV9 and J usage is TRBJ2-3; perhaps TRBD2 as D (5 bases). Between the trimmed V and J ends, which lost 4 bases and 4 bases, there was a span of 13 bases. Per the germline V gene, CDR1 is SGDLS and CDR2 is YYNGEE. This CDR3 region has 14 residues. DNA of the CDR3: TGTGCCAGCAGCCGCGGGCGGGCCGCAGATACGCAGTATTTT. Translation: CASSRGRAADTQYF.

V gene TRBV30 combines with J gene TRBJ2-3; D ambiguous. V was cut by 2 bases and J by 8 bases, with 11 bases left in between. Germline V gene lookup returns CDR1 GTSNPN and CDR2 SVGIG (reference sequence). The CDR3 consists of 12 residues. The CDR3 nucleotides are TGTGCCTGGAGTCGGGCTGGTGGTACGCAGTATTTT. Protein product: CAWSRAGGTQYF.

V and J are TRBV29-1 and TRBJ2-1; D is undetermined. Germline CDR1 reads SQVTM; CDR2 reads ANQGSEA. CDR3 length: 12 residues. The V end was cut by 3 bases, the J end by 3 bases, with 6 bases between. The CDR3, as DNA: TGCAGCGTTGATCGGCTCTACAATGAGCAGTTCTTC. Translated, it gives CSVDRLYNEQFF.

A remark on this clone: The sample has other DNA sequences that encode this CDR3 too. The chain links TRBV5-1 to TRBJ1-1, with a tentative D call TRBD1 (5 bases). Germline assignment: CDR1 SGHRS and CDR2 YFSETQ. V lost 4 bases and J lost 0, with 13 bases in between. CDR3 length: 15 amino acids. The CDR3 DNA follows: TGCGCCAGCAGCCTGGTTGCAGGGTTGAACACTGAAGCTTTCTTT. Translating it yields CASSLVAGLNTEAFF.

CDR3 coding DNA: TGTGCCAGCAGTGATACAGGGATAGGCTACACCTTC. Translating it yields CASSDTGIGYTF. V is TRBV2 and J is TRBJ1-2; D possibly corresponds to TRBD1 (6 bases). Trimming cost V 3 bases and J 8 bases, with 10 bases left between them. The CDR3 is made up of 12 amino acids. Per the germline V gene, CDR1 is SNHLY and CDR2 is FYNNEI.

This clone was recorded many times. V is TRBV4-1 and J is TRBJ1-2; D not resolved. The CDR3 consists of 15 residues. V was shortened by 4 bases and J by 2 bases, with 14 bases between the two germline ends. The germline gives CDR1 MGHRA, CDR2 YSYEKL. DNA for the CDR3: TGCGCCAGCAGCCTCCGGGAGGGTTCCAACTATGGCTACACCTTC. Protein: CASSLREGSNYGYTF.

CDR3 protein: CASSAPKETQYF. CDR3 DNA sequence: TGTGCCAGCAGCGCCCCCAAAGAGACCCAGTACTTC. This chain uses TRBV7-9 with TRBJ2-5; D remains ambiguous. Germline V lookup: CDR1 SEHNR, CDR2 FQNEAQ (reference sequence). The V end lost 5 bases, the J end lost 3 bases, and 7 bases lay between the germline ends. The CDR3 contains 12 residues.

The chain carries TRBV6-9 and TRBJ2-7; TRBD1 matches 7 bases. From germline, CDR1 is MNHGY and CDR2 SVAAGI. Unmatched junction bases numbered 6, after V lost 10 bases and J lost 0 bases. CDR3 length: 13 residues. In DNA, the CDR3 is TGTGCCAATCGACAGGGCGACTCCTACGAGCAGTACTTC. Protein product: CANRQGDSYEQYF.

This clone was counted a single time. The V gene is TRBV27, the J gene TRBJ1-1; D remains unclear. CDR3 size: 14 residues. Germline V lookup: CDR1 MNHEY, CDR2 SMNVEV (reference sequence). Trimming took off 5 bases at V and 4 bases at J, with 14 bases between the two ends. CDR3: CASSSSGRGTEAFF. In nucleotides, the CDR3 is TGTGCCAGCAGTAGCTCGGGCCGGGGCACTGAAGCTTTCTTT.

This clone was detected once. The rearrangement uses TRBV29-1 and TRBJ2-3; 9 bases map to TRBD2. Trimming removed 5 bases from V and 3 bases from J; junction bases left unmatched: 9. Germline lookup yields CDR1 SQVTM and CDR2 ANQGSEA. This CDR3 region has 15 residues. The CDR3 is CSVHGSGSGTDTQYF. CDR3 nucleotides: TGCAGCGTTCATGGTAGCGGGAGTGGGACAGATACGCAGTATTTT.

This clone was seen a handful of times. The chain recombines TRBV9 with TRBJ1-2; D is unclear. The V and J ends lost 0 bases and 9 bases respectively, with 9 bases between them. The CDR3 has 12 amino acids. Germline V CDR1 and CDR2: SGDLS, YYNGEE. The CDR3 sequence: CASSVDTGSYTF. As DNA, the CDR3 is TGTGCCAGCAGCGTAGACACGGGTAGCTACACCTTC.

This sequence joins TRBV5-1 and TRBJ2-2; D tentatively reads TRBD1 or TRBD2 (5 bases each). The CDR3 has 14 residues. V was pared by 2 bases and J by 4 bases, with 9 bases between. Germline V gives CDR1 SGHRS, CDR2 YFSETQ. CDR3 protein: CASSLKGSTGELFF. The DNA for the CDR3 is TGCGCCAGCAGCTTAAAGGGGAGCACCGGGGAGCTGTTTTTT.

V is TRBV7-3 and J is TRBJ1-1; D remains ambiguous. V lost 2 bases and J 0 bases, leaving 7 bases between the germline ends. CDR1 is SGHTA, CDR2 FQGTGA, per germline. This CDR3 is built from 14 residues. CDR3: CASSLGPLNTEAFF. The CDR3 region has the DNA TGTGCCAGCAGCTTAGGGCCCTTGAACACTGAAGCTTTCTTT.

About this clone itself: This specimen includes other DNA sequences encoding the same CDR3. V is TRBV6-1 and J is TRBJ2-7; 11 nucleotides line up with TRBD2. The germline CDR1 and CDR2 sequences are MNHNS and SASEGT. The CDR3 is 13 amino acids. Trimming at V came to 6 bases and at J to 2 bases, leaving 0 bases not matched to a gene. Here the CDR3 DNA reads TGTGCCAGCAGGACTAGCGGGACCTACGAGCAGTACTTC. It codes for CASRTSGTYEQYF.

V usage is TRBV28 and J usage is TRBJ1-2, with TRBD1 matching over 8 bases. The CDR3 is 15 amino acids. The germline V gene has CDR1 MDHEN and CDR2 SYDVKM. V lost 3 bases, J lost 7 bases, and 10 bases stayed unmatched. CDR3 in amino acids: CASSFGGAGGRGYTF. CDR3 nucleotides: TGTGCCAGCAGTTTCGGAGGGGCAGGGGGCCGTGGCTACACCTTC.

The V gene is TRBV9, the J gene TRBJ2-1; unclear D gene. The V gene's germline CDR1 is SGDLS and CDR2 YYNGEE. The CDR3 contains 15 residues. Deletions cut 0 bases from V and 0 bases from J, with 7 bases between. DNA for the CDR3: TGTGCCAGCAGCGTAGCGGAGAGCTCCTACAATGAGCAGTTCTTC. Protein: CASSVAESSYNEQFF.

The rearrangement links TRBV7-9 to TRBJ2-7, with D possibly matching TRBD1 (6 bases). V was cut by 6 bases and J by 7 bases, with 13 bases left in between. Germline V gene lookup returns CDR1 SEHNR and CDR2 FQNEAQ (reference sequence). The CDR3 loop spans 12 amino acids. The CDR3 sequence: CASSDDRREQYF. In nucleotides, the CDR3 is TGTGCCAGCAGTGACGACAGGCGTGAGCAGTACTTC.

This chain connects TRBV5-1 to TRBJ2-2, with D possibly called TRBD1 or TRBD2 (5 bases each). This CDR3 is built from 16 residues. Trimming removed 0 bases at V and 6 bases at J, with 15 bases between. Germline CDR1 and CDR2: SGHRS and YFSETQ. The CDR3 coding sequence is TGCGCCAGCAGCTTGGTGGCAGGGAGCAGTCCCGGGGAGCTGTTTTTT. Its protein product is CASSLVAGSSPGELFF.

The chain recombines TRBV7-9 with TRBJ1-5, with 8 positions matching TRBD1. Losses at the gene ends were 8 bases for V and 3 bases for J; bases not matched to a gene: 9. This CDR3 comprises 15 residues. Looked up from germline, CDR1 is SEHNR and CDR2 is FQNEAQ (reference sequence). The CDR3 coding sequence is TGTGCCAGCCGGGCTGGACAGGGCGCCAATCAGCCCCAGCATTTT. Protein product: CASRAGQGANQPQHF.

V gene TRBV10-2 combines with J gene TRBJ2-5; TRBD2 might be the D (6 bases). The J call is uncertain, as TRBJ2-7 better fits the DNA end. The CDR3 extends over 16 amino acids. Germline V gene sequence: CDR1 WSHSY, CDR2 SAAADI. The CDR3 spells CASSDPRDSSSYEQYF. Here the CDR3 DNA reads TGCGCCAGCAGTGACCCCCGGGACTCCAGCTCCTACGAGCAGTACTTC.

CDR3 amino acids: CASSVSRSPINSNQPQHF. The DNA of the CDR3 is TGTGCCAGCAGTGTCTCGCGCAGTCCCATAAATAGCAATCAGCCCCAGCATTTT. The J gene is TRBJ1-5, the V gene TRBV2; D gene ambiguous. The germline gives CDR1 SNHLY, CDR2 FYNNEI. This CDR3 is 18 amino acids long. Trimming shortened V by 4 bases and J by 0 bases, and 19 bases separated the two germline ends. The entire variable domain, with the rest obtained from reference TRBV2 and TRBJ1-5, is as follows: EPEVTQTPSHQVTQMGQEVILRCVPISNHLYFYWYRQILGQKVEFLVSFYNNEISEKSEIFDDQFSVERPDGSNFTLKIRSTKLEDSAMYFCASSVSRSPINSNQPQHFGDGTRLSIL.